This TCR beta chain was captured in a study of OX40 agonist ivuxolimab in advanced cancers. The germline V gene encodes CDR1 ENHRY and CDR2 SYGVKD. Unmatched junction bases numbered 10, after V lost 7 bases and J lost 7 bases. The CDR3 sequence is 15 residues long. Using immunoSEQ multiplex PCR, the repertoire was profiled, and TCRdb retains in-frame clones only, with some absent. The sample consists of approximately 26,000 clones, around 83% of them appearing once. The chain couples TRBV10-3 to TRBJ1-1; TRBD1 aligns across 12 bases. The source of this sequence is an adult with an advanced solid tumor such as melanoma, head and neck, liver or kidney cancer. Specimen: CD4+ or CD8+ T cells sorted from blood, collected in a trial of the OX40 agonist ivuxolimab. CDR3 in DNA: TGTGCCATCACAGCCGAGGGGACAGGGGGCATTGAAGCTTTCTTT. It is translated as CAITAEGTGGIEAFF.